This entry lists 3 T cell receptor beta chains sequenced from one sample in a study of Graves' ophthalmopathy and Graves' hyperthyroidism. The authors amplified TCR beta CDR3 regions, and they did so from RNA transcripts for repertoire sequencing. The library came from an HTBI-primed first-round RT-PCR and a second-round multiplex PCR. TCRdb processed the multiplex PCR reads anew with MiXCR; each CDR3 protein has one entry. Here the sample spans around 1,000,000 distinct CDR3 sequences, 35% to 40% being singletons. Sample: peripheral blood or thyroid tissue (not recorded which). The origin of the receptors is an adult man with Graves' hyperthyroidism.

This clonotype was observed at least ten times. The genes are TRBV7-8 and TRBJ2-5; D remains ambiguous. Germline assignment: CDR1 SGHVS and CDR2 FQNEAQ. The CDR3 loop spans 16 amino acids. Trimming pared 5 bases from V and 2 bases from J, leaving 18 bases between. CDR3 region: CASSPLYRGEQETQYF. The CDR3 nucleotides are TGTGCCAGCAGCCCCTTATATCGTGGTGAGCAAGAGACCCAGTACTTC.

This chain connects TRBV7-2 to TRBJ1-5, with TRBD1 identical over 8 bases. V lost 6 bases and J lost 6; bases outside the gene matches: 16. The CDR3 totals 17 residues. The germline V gene encodes CDR1 SGHTA and CDR2 FQGNSA. The CDR3 DNA reads as TGTGCCAGCAGTTTCAGCGGGACAGGACTCGTGGGTCAGCCCCAGCATTTT. As protein: CASSFSGTGLVGQPQHF.

For this clonotype: This may be a read error, as it is one base from a much larger clone. The rearrangement uses TRBV7-2 and TRBJ2-7, with D unclear. CDR1 and CDR2 (germline): SGHTA, FQGNSA. The CDR3 runs 15 residues. Trimming removed 4 bases at V and 6 bases at J, with 19 bases between. The CDR3 is CASSSIPGLPCEQYF. CDR3 DNA sequence: TGTGCCAGCAGCTCCATCCCCGGGCTACCCTGCGAGCAGTACTTC.